The T cell receptor beta chain described here comes from a study of blood T cell repertoires in COVID-19. Study information: Sites in the United States, Italy and Spain provided acute and convalescent COVID-19 samples.

In the original processing: Estimated nucleated cell counts came from reference gene primer amplification. Repertoires were generated with immunoSEQ multiplex PCR, while TCRdb's copy carries only in-frame clones and drops some. The D gene and trimming were derived from the DNA, and the V and J assignments and clone size from that table. This sample has about 210,000 clones; approximately 88% occur once, and the top ten carry 9% to 12%. Participants were aged roughly 18 to 95 years, lived in some 23 US areas, and enrolled virtually. Cohorts were determined from participant-reported clinical history. The CDR3 spans 14 residues. Trimming at V came to 5 bases and at J to 5 bases, leaving 5 bases not matched to a gene. Looked up from germline, CDR1 is MDHEN and CDR2 is SYDVKM.

The V and J genes are TRBV28 and TRBJ1-4; TRBD1 aligns across 7 bases. The clonotype was recovered from a man aged 18 to 29 with acute COVID-19. The source material was PBMCs or T cells enriched from blood (not recorded which). In DNA, the CDR3 is TGTGCCAGCAGTCCGGGACAGAGAAATGAAAAACTGTTTTTT. It codes for CASSPGQRNEKLFF.